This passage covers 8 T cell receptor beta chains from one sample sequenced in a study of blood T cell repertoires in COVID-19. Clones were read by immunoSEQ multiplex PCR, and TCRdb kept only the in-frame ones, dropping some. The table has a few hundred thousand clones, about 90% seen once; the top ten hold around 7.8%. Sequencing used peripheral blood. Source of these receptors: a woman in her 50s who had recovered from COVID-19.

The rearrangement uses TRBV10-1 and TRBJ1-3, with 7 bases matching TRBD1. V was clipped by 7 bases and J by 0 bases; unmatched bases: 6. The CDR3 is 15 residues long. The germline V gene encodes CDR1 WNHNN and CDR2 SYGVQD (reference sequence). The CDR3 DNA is TGCGCCAGCACAAGTGGGACAGACTCTGGAAACACCATATATTTT. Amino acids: CASTSGTDSGNTIYF.

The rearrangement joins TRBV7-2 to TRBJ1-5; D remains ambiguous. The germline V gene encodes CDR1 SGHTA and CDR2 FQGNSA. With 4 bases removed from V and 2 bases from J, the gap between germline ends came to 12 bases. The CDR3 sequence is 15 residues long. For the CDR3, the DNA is TGTGCCAGCAGCTCCCGCCGAGGCGGCAATCAGCCCCAGCATTTT. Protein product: CASSSRRGGNQPQHF.

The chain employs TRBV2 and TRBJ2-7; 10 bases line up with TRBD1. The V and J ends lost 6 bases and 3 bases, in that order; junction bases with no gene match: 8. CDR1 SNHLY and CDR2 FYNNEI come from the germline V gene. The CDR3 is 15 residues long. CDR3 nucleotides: TGTGCCAGCAGGGCTGACAGGGGGCTTTTCTACGAGCAGTACTTC. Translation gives CASRADRGLFYEQYF.

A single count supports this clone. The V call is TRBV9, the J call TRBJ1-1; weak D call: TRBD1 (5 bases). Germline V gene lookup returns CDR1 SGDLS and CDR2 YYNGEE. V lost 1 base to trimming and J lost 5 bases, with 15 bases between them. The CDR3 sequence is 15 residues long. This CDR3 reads CASSVRGDGRTEAFF. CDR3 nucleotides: TGTGCCAGCAGCGTACGCGGGGACGGAAGAACTGAAGCTTTCTTT.

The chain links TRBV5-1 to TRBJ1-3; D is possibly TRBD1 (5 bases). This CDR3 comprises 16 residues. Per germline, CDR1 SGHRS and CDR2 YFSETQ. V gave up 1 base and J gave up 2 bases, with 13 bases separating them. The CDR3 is CASSLSGLVTGNTIYF. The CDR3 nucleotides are TGCGCCAGCAGCTTGTCAGGGTTGGTCACTGGAAACACCATATATTTT.

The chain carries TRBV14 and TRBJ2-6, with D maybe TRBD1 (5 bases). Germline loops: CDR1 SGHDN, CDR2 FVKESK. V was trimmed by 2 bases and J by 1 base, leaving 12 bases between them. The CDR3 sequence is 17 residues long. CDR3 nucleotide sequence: TGTGCCAGCAGCCAACGACGGACATTATCTGGGGCCAACGTCCTGACTTTC. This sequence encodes CASSQRRTLSGANVLTF.

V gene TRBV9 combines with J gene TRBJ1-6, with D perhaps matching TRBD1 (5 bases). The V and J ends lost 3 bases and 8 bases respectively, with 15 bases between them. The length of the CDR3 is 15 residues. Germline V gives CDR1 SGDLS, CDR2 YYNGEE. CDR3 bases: TGTGCCAGCAGCGGAGGTCAGGGTATCGATTCACCCCTCCACTTT. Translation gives CASSGGQGIDSPLHF.

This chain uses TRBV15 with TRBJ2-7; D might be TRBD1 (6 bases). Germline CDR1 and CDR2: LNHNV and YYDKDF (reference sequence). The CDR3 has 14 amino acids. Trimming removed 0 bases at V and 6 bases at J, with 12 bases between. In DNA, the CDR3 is TGTGCCACCAGCAGAGAACAGGGCTATCGCGAGCAGTACTTC. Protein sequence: CATSREQGYREQYF. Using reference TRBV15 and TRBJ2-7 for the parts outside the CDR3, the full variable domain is DAMVIQNPRYQVTQFGKPVTLSCSQTLNHNVMYWYQQKSSQAPKLLFHYYDKDFNNEADTPDNFQSRRPNTSFCFLDIRSPGLGDTAMYLCATSREQGYREQYFGPGTRLTVT.